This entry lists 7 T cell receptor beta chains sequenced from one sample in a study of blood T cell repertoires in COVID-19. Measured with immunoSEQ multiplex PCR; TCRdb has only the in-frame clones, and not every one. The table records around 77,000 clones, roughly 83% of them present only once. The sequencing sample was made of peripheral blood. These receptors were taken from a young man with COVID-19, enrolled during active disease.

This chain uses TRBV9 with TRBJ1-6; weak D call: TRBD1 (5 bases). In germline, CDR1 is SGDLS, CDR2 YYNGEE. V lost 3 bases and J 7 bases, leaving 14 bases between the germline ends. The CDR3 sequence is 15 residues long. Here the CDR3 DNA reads TGTGCCAGCAGCGCATCCTCAGGGTTCAATTCACCCCTCCACTTT. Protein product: CASSASSGFNSPLHF. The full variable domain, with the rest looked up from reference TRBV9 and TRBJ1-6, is DSGVTQTPKHLITATGQRVTLRCSPRSGDLSVYWYQQSLDQGLQFLIQYYNGEERAKGNILERFSAQQFPDLHSELNLSSLELGDSALYFCASSASSGFNSPLHFGNGTRLTVT.

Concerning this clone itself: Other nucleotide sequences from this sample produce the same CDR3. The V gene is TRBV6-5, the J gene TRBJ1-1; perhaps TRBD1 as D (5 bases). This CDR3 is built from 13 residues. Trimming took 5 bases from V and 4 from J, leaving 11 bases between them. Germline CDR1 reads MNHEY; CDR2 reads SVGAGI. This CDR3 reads CASSITGGTEAFF. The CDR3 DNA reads TGTGCCAGCAGTATAACCGGGGGCACTGAAGCTTTCTTT.

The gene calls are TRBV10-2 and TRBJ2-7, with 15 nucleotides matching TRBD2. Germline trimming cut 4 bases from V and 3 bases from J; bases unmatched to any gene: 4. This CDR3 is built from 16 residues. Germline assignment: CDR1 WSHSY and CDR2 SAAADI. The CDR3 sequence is CASSGTSGRAHYEQYF. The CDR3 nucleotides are TGCGCCAGCAGTGGGACTAGCGGGAGGGCACACTACGAGCAGTACTTC.

CDR3 sequence: CASSQGTTGVFF. CDR3 DNA sequence: TGTGCCAGCAGCCAGGGGACTACCGGGGTGTTTTTT. The V call is TRBV3-1 (or the pseudogene TRBV3-2), the J call TRBJ2-2; 7 bases are a match to TRBD2. This CDR3 has 12 amino acids. Germline values: CDR1 LGHDT, CDR2 YNNKEL (reference sequence). V trimming: 3 bases; J trimming: 15 bases; junction bases outside the gene matches: 7.

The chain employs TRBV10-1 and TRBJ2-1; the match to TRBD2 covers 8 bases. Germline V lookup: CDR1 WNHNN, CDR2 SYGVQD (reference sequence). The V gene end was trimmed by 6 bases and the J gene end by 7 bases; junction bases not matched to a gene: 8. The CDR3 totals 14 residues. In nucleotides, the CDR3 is TGCGCCAGCAGGGCTAGCGGGCCCTCTAATGAGCAGTTCTTC. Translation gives CASRASGPSNEQFF.

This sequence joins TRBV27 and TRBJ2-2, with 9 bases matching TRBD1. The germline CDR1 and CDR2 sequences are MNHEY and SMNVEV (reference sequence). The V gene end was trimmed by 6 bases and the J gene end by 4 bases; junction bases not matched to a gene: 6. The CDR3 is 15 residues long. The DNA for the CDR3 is TGTGCCAGCAGAGGGACAGGGTCCGGCACCGGGGAGCTGTTTTTT. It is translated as CASRGTGSGTGELFF.

This CDR3 reads CASSSRETQYF. For the CDR3, the DNA is TGTGCCAGCAGCTCCCGGGAGACCCAGTACTTC. The chain couples TRBV3-1 (or the pseudogene TRBV3-2) to TRBJ2-5; D not resolved. V was shortened by 5 bases and J by 5 bases, with 6 bases between the two germline ends. CDR3 size: 11 residues. Germline-derived CDR1 and CDR2 are LGHDT and YNNKEL (reference sequence).